The present TCR beta chain was sequenced within a study of blood T cell repertoires in COVID-19 (dated by TCRdb to the early 2020s). For the wider study: Samples covering the acute and convalescent phases of COVID-19 were provided by collaborators in the United States, Italy and Spain. The material from the prospective study consisted of cDNA or gDNA derived from T cells, B-cell-depleted T cells, or PBMCs. Sample metadata almost always included a de-identified subject ID, COVID-19 status, age in years and sex. The dataset comprised deeply sampled blood TCRbeta repertoires from subjects exposed to, actively infected with, or recovered from COVID-19. The samples were drawn from the first 160 participants of the ongoing ImmuneRACE study and from 1,254 subjects provided by 6 global collaborators. Where available, HLA class I and class II types were taken from metadata supplied by the sample provider and were not determined by assay-based typing. The repertoires were released in a freely available public database intended as a resource for research on the immune response to SARS-CoV-2. Results and caveats for the whole study, not just this receptor: The amount of clinical and demographic metadata varied by source and participant and was provided uncurated.

Whole blood was collected in K2EDTA tubes by collaborating institutions according to the institutions' own protocols. Collaborator samples were shipped for TCRbeta analysis as frozen whole blood, isolated PBMCs, or DNA extracted from either sample type. Taken from cysteine to phenylalanine, the CDR3 has 14 residues. The entry retains the CDR3 DNA only, 42 bases that are in frame from base 1. CDR1 and CDR2 (GTSNPN, SVGIG) derive from the germline V gene (reference sequence). After removal of 3 bases from V and 8 bases from J, the junction retains 6 bases not matched to a gene. The immunoSEQ Assay, a bias-controlled multiplex PCR, was used to amplify TCRbeta CDR3 regions from genomic DNA. In the paper's pipeline: The number of nucleated cells in each sample was estimated from the amplification of reference gene primers within the assay. Sequence reads were collapsed and filtered to measure the absolute abundance of every unique TCRbeta CDR3 rearrangement. Productive Simpson clonality was computed per sample as the square root of Simpson's diversity index over productive rearrangements. TCRdb re-hosts the immuneACCESS table, in-frame sequences only. Its copies lack some clones; in the studies checked, an unresolved V gene accounts for under half of them, and the cause for the rest is not known. V and J calls and clone size are copied from that table; D and trimming were computed from the DNA. Counted in this sample were 76,000 or so clones; almost 85% of them appeared once. The ten most abundant clones make up around 10% of the sample.

The table lists this clone with a count of one. Its binding antigen is unknown. Base-call qualities are not available, and no considerably larger clone is one nucleotide away. Sequencing input: peripheral blood. This receptor was identified in a man in his fifties with acute or convalescent COVID-19. The chain uses TRBV30 and TRBJ1-6; TRBD1 agrees with 8 junctional bases. Here is the DNA: TGTGCCTGGAGGATACAGGGGGTCCATTCACCCCTCCACTTT. It translates to CAWRIQGVHSPLHF.